This T cell receptor (beta chain) was profiled in a study of OX40 agonist ivuxolimab in advanced cancers. In the study overall: As their treatment, patients were administered ivuxolimab, an agonistic anti-OX40 (CD134) antibody. Partial responses were achieved by three patients, one with hepatocellular carcinoma and two with cutaneous melanoma.

V was clipped by 0 bases and J by 0 bases, with 13 bases between them. The CDR3 length is 17 residues. Germline lookup yields CDR1 SGHRS and CDR2 YFSETQ. Autoimmune disease history or systemic immunosuppression was exclusionary. This table comes from immunoSEQ multiplex PCR, and its TCRdb copy is limited to in-frame clones, with some not included. The table lists 65,000 to 95,000 clones, about 85% of them singletons. The sequence came from an adult with an advanced solid tumor such as melanoma, head and neck, liver or kidney cancer. V and J are TRBV5-1 and TRBJ2-4; D not certain. Source: CD4+ or CD8+ T cells sorted from blood, taken in a trial of the OX40 agonist ivuxolimab. The CDR3 spells CASSLAPSLLAKNIQYF. CDR3 coding DNA: TGCGCCAGCAGCTTGGCCCCCTCCCTCTTAGCCAAAAACATTCAGTACTTC. The full variable domain, rest sourced from reference TRBV5-1 and TRBJ2-4, is KAGVTQTPRYLIKTRGQQVTLSCSPISGHRSVSWYQQTPGQGLQFLFEYFSETQRNKGNFPGRFSGRQFSNSRSEMNVSTLELGDSALYLCASSLAPSLLAKNIQYFGAGTRLSVL.